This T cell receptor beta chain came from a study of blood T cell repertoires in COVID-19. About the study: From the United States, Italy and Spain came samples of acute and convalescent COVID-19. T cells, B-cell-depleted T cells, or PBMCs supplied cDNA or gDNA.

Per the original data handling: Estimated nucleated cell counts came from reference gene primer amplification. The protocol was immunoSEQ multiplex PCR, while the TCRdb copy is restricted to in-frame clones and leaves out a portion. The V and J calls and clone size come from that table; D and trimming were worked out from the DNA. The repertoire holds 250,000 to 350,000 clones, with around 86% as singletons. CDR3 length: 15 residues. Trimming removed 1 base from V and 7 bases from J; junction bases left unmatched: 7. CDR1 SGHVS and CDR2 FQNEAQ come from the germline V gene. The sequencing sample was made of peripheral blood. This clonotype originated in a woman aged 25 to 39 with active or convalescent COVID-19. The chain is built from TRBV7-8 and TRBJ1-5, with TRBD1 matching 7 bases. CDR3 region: CASSLGTGTLQPQHF. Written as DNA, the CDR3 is TGTGCCAGCAGCTTAGGGACAGGAACTTTGCAGCCCCAGCATTTT.